A single sample is the source of the 8 T cell receptor beta chains below, sequenced in a study of cytomegalovirus exposure and HLA in healthy donors. 60 Vbeta and 13 Jbeta primers were used in PCR. Measured with immunoSEQ multiplex PCR; TCRdb has only the in-frame clones, and not every one. This table holds fewer than 250,000 clones, about 72% found once. The sequenced sample was PBMCs. Receptors were obtained from a male donor in good health and CMV-seronegative.

The chain is built from TRBV11-1 and TRBJ2-7; maybe TRBD1 (5 bases). Per the germline V gene, CDR1 is SGHAT and CDR2 is FQDESV (reference sequence). The V gene lost 5 bases and the J gene lost 4 bases, with 12 bases spanning the gap. The CDR3 length is 13 residues. Written as DNA, the CDR3 is TGTGCCAGCAGCCGACCAGGGTTTTACGAGCAGTACTTC. Encoded protein: CASSRPGFYEQYF.

The J gene is TRBJ2-3, the V gene TRBV11-2, with 7 bases identical to TRBD2. There are 14 residues in the CDR3. CDR1 SGHAT and CDR2 FQNNGV come from the germline V gene. V lost 2 bases and J lost 4; bases outside the gene matches: 3. The DNA for the CDR3 is TGTGCCAGCAGCTTAACTAGCGCCCCAGATACGCAGTATTTT. Translating gives CASSLTSAPDTQYF.

The rearrangement links TRBV19 to TRBJ2-7; the match to TRBD2 covers 8 bases. Germline values: CDR1 LNHDA, CDR2 SQIVND (reference sequence). This CDR3 is 14 amino acids long. The J segment lost 6 bases and the V segment lost 3 bases, leaving 7 bases of the junction unmatched. The CDR3: CASSIGLAGLEQYF. CDR3 nucleotides: TGTGCCAGTAGTATTGGTCTAGCGGGCCTCGAGCAGTACTTC. The full variable domain, in which reference TRBV19 and TRBJ2-7 provide the parts outside the CDR3, is DGGITQSPKYLFRKEGQNVTLSCEQNLNHDAMYWYRQDPGQGLRLIYYSQIVNDFQKGDIAEGYSVSREKKESFPLTVTSAQKNPTAFYLCASSIGLAGLEQYFGPGTRLTVT.

This sequence joins TRBV6-5 and TRBJ2-5; 7 nucleotides align to TRBD1. This CDR3 is built from 16 residues. From germline, CDR1 is MNHEY and CDR2 SVGAGI. V lost 0 bases and J lost 5; bases outside the gene matches: 9. The CDR3: CASSYSTRGGRETQYF. The CDR3 DNA reads TGTGCCAGCAGTTACTCGACCCGAGGGGGCCGTGAGACCCAGTACTTC.

The chain combines TRBV19 with TRBJ2-2, with 10 bases matching TRBD2. Germline CDR1 and CDR2: LNHDA and SQIVND (reference sequence). The ends lost 3 bases at V and 6 bases at J; junction bases unmatched: 4. CDR3 length equals 15 residues. CDR3 protein: CASSMLAGVPGELFF. CDR3 coding DNA: TGTGCCAGTAGTATGCTAGCGGGAGTGCCCGGGGAGCTGTTTTTT.

A few counts support this clone. The chain uses TRBV10-3 and TRBJ2-7; TRBD2 is a possible D gene (6 bases). The V end was cut by 3 bases, the J end by 4 bases, with 13 bases between. The CDR3 extends over 14 amino acids. Germline lookup yields CDR1 ENHRY and CDR2 SYGVKD. The CDR3 nucleotides are TGTGCCATCAGTGAAGGCGGGAATGCGTACGAGCAGTACTTC. As protein: CAISEGGNAYEQYF.

The CDR3 DNA is TGTGCCATCAGCGGACTAGCGGGATCCTACAATGAGCAGTTCTTC. Translation: CAISGLAGSYNEQFF. This chain links TRBV10-3 with TRBJ2-1; 12 nucleotides agree with TRBD2. V dropped 6 bases and J dropped 1; count of bases not matched to a gene: 1. Germline CDR1 and CDR2: ENHRY and SYGVKD. The CDR3 is 15 amino acids.

As DNA, the CDR3 is TGTGCCAGCAGCTTTCTGGGGCCTGGGGCCAACGTCCTGACTTTC. Its translation is CASSFLGPGANVLTF. V and J are TRBV5-6 and TRBJ2-6; a possible D gene is TRBD1 (5 bases). The germline V gene has CDR1 SGHDT and CDR2 YYEEEE. Deletions cut 2 bases from V and 2 bases from J, with 8 bases between. This CDR3 is built from 15 residues.